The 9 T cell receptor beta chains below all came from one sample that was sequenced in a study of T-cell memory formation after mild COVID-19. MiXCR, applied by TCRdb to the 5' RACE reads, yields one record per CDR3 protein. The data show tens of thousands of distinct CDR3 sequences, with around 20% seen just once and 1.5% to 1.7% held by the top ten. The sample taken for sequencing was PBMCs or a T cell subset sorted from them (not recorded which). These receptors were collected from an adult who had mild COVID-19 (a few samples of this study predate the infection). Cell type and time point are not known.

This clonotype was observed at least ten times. DNA of the CDR3: TGTGCCAGCAGGCTACAGGGGCAGACCGGGGAGCTGTTTTTT. This encodes CASRLQGQTGELFF. V usage is TRBV7-9 and J usage is TRBJ2-2; 7 bases are a match to TRBD1. V shed 6 bases, J shed 5 bases, and the junction held 6 bases outside the gene matches. This CDR3 has 14 residues. Germline V lookup: CDR1 SEHNR, CDR2 FQNEAQ (reference sequence).

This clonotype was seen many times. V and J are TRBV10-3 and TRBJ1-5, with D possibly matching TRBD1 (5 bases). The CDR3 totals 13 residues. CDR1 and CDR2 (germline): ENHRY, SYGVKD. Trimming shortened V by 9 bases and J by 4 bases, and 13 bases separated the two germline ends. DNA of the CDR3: TGTGCCATAACCGCCACAGGTAATCAGCCCCAGCATTTT. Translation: CAITATGNQPQHF.

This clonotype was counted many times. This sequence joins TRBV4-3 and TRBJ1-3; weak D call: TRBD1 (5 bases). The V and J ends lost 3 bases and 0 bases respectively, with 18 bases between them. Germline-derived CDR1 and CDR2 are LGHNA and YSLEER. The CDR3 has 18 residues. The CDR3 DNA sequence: TGCGCCAGCAGCCAGGGGACTCCCCGGGTGGCCTCTGGAAACACCATATATTTT. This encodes CASSQGTPRVASGNTIYF.

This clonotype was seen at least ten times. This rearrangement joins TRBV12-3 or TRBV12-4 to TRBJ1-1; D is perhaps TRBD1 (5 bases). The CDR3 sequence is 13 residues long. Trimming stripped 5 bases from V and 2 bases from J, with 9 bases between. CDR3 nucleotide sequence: TGTGCCAGCAGTCGGGACGTCAACACTGAAGCTTTCTTT. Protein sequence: CASSRDVNTEAFF.

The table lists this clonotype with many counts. CDR3 coding DNA: TGTGCCAGCAGCCCAAGGGCTCAAATGGGATATGGCTACACCTTC. Residues: CASSPRAQMGYGYTF. The gene calls are TRBV11-3 and TRBJ1-2, with D hard to call. This CDR3 spans 15 amino acids. Germline loops: CDR1 SGHNT, CDR2 YENEEA. V lost 5 bases and J 5 bases, leaving 18 bases between the germline ends.

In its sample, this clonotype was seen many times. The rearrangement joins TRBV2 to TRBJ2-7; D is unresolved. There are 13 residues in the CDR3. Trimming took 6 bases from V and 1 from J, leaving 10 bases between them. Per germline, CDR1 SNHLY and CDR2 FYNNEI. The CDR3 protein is CASRAAMSYEQYF. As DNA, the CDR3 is TGTGCCAGCAGGGCGGCAATGTCCTACGAGCAGTACTTC.

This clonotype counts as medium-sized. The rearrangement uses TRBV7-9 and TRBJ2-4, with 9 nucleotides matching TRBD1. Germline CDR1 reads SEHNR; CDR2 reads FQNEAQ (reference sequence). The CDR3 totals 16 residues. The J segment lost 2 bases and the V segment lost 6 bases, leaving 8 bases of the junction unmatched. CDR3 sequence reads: CASSLPGTGTKNIQYF. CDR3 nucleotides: TGTGCCAGCAGTTTACCCGGGACAGGGACCAAAAACATTCAGTACTTC.

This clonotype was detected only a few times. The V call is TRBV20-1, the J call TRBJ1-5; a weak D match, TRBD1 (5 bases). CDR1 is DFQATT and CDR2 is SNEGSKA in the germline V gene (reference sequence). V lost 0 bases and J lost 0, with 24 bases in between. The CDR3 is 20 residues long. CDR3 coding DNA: TGCAGTGCTAGAGATCTCCGGGGCGCCGGGGATTTTTATAGCAATCAGCCCCAGCATTTT. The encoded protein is CSARDLRGAGDFYSNQPQHF.

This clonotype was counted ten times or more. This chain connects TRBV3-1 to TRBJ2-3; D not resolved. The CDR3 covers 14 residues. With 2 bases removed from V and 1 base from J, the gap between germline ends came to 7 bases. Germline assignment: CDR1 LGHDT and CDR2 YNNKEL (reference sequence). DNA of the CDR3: TGTGCCAGCAGCCAAAGGGAAGGCACAGATACGCAGTATTTT. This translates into CASSQREGTDTQYF.